The 15 T cell receptor beta chains reported below all come from one sample, sequenced in a study of T cells in Graves' hyperthyroidism and ophthalmopathy. There were TCR beta CDR3 regions amplified from RNA transcripts. The primer set for the first-round RT-PCR of the TCR CDR3 was HTBI. One entry per CDR3 protein, called by TCRdb with MiXCR from the multiplex PCR reads. The table lists approximately 430,000 distinct CDR3 sequences, over 12% of them singletons. Sequenced: blood. Receptor source: a young man with Graves' ophthalmopathy.

To note about this clonotype: This is likely a read error, given that the CDR3 carries no conserved phenylalanine or tryptophan at its end. The chain carries TRBV30 and TRBJ2-5, with TRBD2 as a possible D gene (6 bases). The CDR3 has 12 residues. Trimming cost V 7 bases and J 5 bases, with 14 bases left between them. CDR1 GTSNPN and CDR2 SVGIG come from the germline V gene (reference sequence). CDR3 sequence (DNA): TGTGCCTACGGGACTGGCCCGGAGACCCAGTACCTC. It translates to CAYGTGPETQYL.

This clonotype has a count of ten or more. The V and J genes are TRBV12-3 or TRBV12-4 and TRBJ2-6; 9 positions match TRBD1. With 7 bases clipped from V and 0 bases from J, the junction kept 13 bases outside the gene matches. This CDR3 has 19 residues. CDR3 in amino acids: CASKRARDRDPSGANVLTF. As DNA, the CDR3 is TGTGCCAGCAAACGCGCCCGGGACAGGGACCCCTCTGGGGCCAACGTCCTGACTTTC.

This clonotype was counted between two and nine times. J is TRBJ2-7 and V is TRBV30, with TRBD2 matching 14 bases. This CDR3 has 13 residues. Germline CDR1 and CDR2: GTSNPN and SVGIG (reference sequence). The CDR3 sequence is CSSGLAGENEQYF. CDR3 sequence (DNA): TGTTCCTCGGGACTAGCGGGAGAGAACGAGCAGTACTTC.

This clonotype showed up just a few times. This chain connects TRBV7-9 to TRBJ2-1; 8 bases line up with TRBD2. V trimming: 3 bases; J trimming: 12 bases; junction bases outside the gene matches: 4. This CDR3 spans 12 amino acids. Per the germline V gene, CDR1 is SEHNR and CDR2 is FQNEAQ (reference sequence). The CDR3 region has the DNA TGTGCCAGCAGCTTGAGCGGGAGTCTGCAGTTCTTC. It is translated as CASSLSGSLQFF.

The chain joins TRBV20-1 to TRBJ2-1; D not resolved. From germline, CDR1 is DFQATT and CDR2 SNEGSKA (reference sequence). This CDR3 spans 11 amino acids. The V end was cut by 4 bases, the J end by 7 bases, with 8 bases between. In DNA, the CDR3 is TGCAGTGCTACGCCTTGGAATGAGCAGTTCTTC. Amino acid sequence: CSATPWNEQFF.

The V and J genes are TRBV14 and TRBJ2-1, with unresolved D. The V gene's germline CDR1 is SGHDN and CDR2 FVKESK. Trimming stripped 4 bases from V and 3 bases from J, with 10 bases between. The CDR3 covers 14 residues. CDR3 sequence reads: CASSPTRLYNEQFF. The CDR3 DNA follows: TGTGCCAGCAGCCCCACAAGACTCTACAATGAGCAGTTCTTC.

The sample holds many counts of this clonotype. The gene calls are TRBV19 and TRBJ2-7; TRBD2 is a possible D gene (6 bases). The V end lost 6 bases, the J end lost 3 bases, and 15 bases lay between the germline ends. In germline, CDR1 is LNHDA, CDR2 SQIVND (reference sequence). This CDR3 comprises 14 residues. The CDR3 loop is CASRFQRGDYEQYF. The CDR3 DNA follows: TGTGCCAGTAGGTTTCAACGCGGGGACTACGAGCAGTACTTC.

As to this clonotype: A much larger clone lies one base from this, so it may be a read error. J is TRBJ2-5 and V is TRBV2, with a weak D call TRBD2 (6 bases). The ends were cut back, 8 bases at V and 5 bases at J, with 9 bases in the middle. Germline CDR1 is SNHLY and CDR2 is FYNNEI. The CDR3 runs to 11 residues. CDR3 sequence: CASQEGETQYF. The CDR3 nucleotides read TGTGCCAGCCAGGAGGGGGAGACCCAGTACTTC.

This clonotype was recorded a few times. V gene TRBV10-3 combines with J gene TRBJ2-3; TRBD2 matches at 7 bases. The CDR3 spans 13 residues. J gave up 0 bases and V 6 bases, and 0 bases lay outside the gene matches. Germline lookup yields CDR1 ENHRY and CDR2 SYGVKD. CDR3 loop: CAIRGGSTDTQYF. The CDR3 bases are TGTGCCATCAGGGGGGGGAGCACAGATACGCAGTATTTT.

This clonotype was detected many times. This sequence joins TRBV12-3 or TRBV12-4 and TRBJ2-5; TRBD2 aligns across 8 bases. V trimming: 2 bases; J trimming: 2 bases; junction bases outside the gene matches: 7. The length of the CDR3 is 16 residues. Written as DNA, the CDR3 is TGTGCCAGCAGTTTAAGTAGCGGGGCGCCTCAAGAGACCCAGTACTTC. Its protein is CASSLSSGAPQETQYF.

There are many counts of this clonotype. The chain links TRBV7-2 to TRBJ1-2, with D possibly TRBD1 on 5 matching bases. The CDR3 sequence is 16 residues long. Trimming cost V 2 bases and J 1 base, with 14 bases left between them. Per germline, CDR1 SGHTA and CDR2 FQGNSA. DNA of the CDR3: TGTGCCAGCAGCTTAACCTGGGGGGGGGGTAACTATGGCTACACCTTC. It is translated as CASSLTWGGGNYGYTF.

This chain uses TRBV19 with TRBJ1-2, with D possibly TRBD1 on 5 matching bases. Germline V gene lookup returns CDR1 LNHDA and CDR2 SQIVND (reference sequence). V was trimmed by 8 bases and J by 4 bases, leaving 17 bases between them. The CDR3 contains 14 residues. The CDR3 here is CASESPGTIYGYTF. The DNA for the CDR3 is TGTGCCAGTGAAAGTCCAGGGACGATCTATGGCTACACCTTC.

This clonotype was observed at least ten times. The chain is built from TRBV30 and TRBJ1-4; D is unclear. The CDR3 consists of 13 residues. V shed 2 bases and J shed 3 bases, with 7 bases lying between them. Looked up from germline, CDR1 is GTSNPN and CDR2 is SVGIG (reference sequence). The CDR3 DNA sequence: TGTGCCTGGAGTAACGCAGCTAATGAAAAACTGTTTTTT. Translation: CAWSNAANEKLFF.

This clonotype has just a few counts. CDR3 protein: CASSIVGAGVYEQYF. In DNA form, the CDR3 reads TGTGCCAGTAGTATAGTTGGCGCGGGGGTTTACGAGCAGTACTTC. The genes are TRBV19 and TRBJ2-7, with 7 bases fitting TRBD2. V lost 1 base and J lost 4; bases outside the gene matches: 7. There are 15 residues in the CDR3. Germline CDR1 LNHDA, CDR2 SQIVND (reference sequence).

This clonotype was counted only a few times. The chain uses TRBV6-1 and TRBJ1-6; the D is unclear. The CDR3 length is 14 residues. Trimming removed 3 bases from V and 9 bases from J, with 12 bases in between. CDR1 and CDR2 from the germline V gene are MNHNS and SASEGT. The CDR3 DNA is TGTGCCAGCAGTGATAATAGCGGTGGTTCACCCCTCCACTTT. Amino acid sequence: CASSDNSGGSPLHF.